This T cell receptor (beta chain) was observed in a study of CD8 T cells in Susac syndrome. Findings of the study overall: The study admitted that it had a relatively small number of individuals in its TCR sequencing and HLA analysis.

On this clonotype itself: Its antigen is still unknown.

Random hexamers were used to reverse transcribe the RNA input (about 0.45 to 1 ug). An immunoSEQ multiplex PCR generated amplified TCR beta CDR3 products spanning 54 Vbeta and 13 Jbeta. TCRdb ran MiXCR on the immunoSEQ multiplex PCR reads and lists one entry per CDR3 protein. The top ten hold 0.11% of the sample, which has around 130,000 distinct CDR3 sequences, 85% to 95% seen once. While CD8+ and CD4+ T cells were isolated negatively, TEMRA cells were enriched by FACS. J lost 5 bases, V lost 7 bases, and 10 bases had no gene match. Germline V CDR1 and CDR2: LGHDT, YNNKEL (reference sequence). There are 15 residues in the CDR3.

The gene calls are TRBV3-1 and TRBJ2-3; TRBD2 aligns across 9 bases. Sequences were obtained from CD4+ T cells from PBMCs. This TCR derives from a human donor with multiple sclerosis. In DNA form, the CDR3 reads TGTGCCAGCACCGAGCGGGGGGCCGGGAGAGATACGCAGTATTTT. Residues: CASTERGAGRDTQYF.